The 7 T cell receptor beta chains below come from one sample, sequenced in a study of blood T cells in healthy people across ages. A second PCR of roughly 7 to 11 cycles used a sample-barcoded 5' primer and a J-beta primer mix. TCRdb itself ran the 5' RACE reads through MiXCR, one entry per CDR3 protein. The table lists 1.5 million to 1.9 million distinct CDR3 sequences, approximately 39% of them singletons. The specimen sequenced was blood. The receptors derive from a woman aged 18-30 years in good health.

The gene calls are TRBV2 and TRBJ2-3; the D is unclear. The germline gives CDR1 SNHLY, CDR2 FYNNEI. The CDR3 is made up of 12 amino acids. The germline V and J ends were trimmed by 8 bases and 6 bases, with 12 bases remaining between them. CDR3 nucleotide sequence: TGTGCCAGCGAATACAGAACGGATACGCAGTATTTT. Translating gives CASEYRTDTQYF.

This clonotype was detected only a few times. The rearrangement links TRBV20-1 to TRBJ2-1; 7 bases match TRBD2. There are 16 residues in the CDR3. Germline V gene data show CDR1 as DFQATT and CDR2 as SNEGSKA (reference sequence). The trim removed 0 bases at V and 0 bases at J, leaving 5 bases unmatched. The CDR3 DNA reads TGCAGTGCTAGAGATCCTAGCGGTATCTCCTACAATGAGCAGTTCTTC. This codes for CSARDPSGISYNEQFF.

The V gene is TRBV29-1, the J gene TRBJ2-7; D is possibly TRBD1 or TRBD2 (5 bases each). The last part of the DNA fits TRBJ2-4 better; the J call may be wrong. Germline assignment: CDR1 SQVTM and CDR2 ANQGSEA. The CDR3 has 15 residues. CDR3 sequence: CSVAGSTVNGSIQYF. The CDR3, as DNA: TGCAGCGTTGCGGGCTCGACAGTCAATGGGAGCATTCAGTACTTC.

Concerning this clonotype itself: One end of the junction does not line up with germline, which may come from a read error. The chain couples TRBV12-3 or TRBV12-4 to TRBJ1-1, with 7 bases lining up with TRBD1. The CDR3 is made up of 15 amino acids. CDR3 loop: CTSSLAGQRNTEAFF. For the CDR3, the DNA is TGTACCAGCAGCTTGGCGGGACAGCGGAACACTGAAGCTTTCTTT.

This clonotype has more than one count but fewer than ten. This chain links TRBV5-1 with TRBJ2-3; D ambiguous. V was pared by 5 bases and J by 0 bases, with 10 bases between. The CDR3 extends over 14 amino acids. Germline loops: CDR1 SGHRS, CDR2 YFSETQ. For the CDR3, the DNA is TGCGCCAGCAGGCTCGGAGTTAGCACAGATACGCAGTATTTT. Translating it yields CASRLGVSTDTQYF.

The V gene is TRBV12-3 or TRBV12-4, the J gene TRBJ1-2; the D is unclear. Between the trimmed V and J ends, which lost 1 base and 0 bases, there was a span of 9 bases. This CDR3 spans 15 amino acids. CDR3 nucleotide sequence: TGTGCCAGCAGTTTAGATCTACAGCCTAACTATGGCTACACCTTC. Translated, it gives CASSLDLQPNYGYTF.

This clonotype was observed a few times. The junction shows a germline mismatch at one end, possibly a read error. The J gene is TRBJ1-5, the V gene TRBV7-9; D is perhaps TRBD1 (6 bases). The germline V gene has CDR1 SEHNR and CDR2 FQNEAQ (reference sequence). The CDR3 contains 14 residues. The CDR3 loop is CASSSGAPNRPQHF. In DNA form, the CDR3 reads TGTGCCAGCAGTTCAGGGGCCCCCAATCGGCCCCAGCATTTT. Filled out from reference TRBV7-9 and TRBJ1-5, the complete variable domain reads DTGVSQNPRHKITKRGQNVTFRCDPISEHNRLYWYRQTLGQGPEFLTYFQNEAQLEKSRLLSDRFSAERPKGSFSTLEIQRTEQGDSAMYLCASSSGAPNRPQHFGDGTRLSIL.